A single sample gave rise to the 2 T cell receptor beta chains below, sequenced in a study of cytomegalovirus exposure and HLA in healthy donors. Vbeta (60) and Jbeta (13) primers were used in the PCR. Using immunoSEQ multiplex PCR, the repertoire was profiled, and TCRdb retains in-frame clones only, with some absent. The sample has 100,000 to 150,000 clones, 74% seen once; the top ten hold approximately 10%. Sequencing used PBMCs. These receptors were obtained from a woman aged 50 to 60 in good health and CMV-seropositive.

This chain links TRBV2 with TRBJ2-3; tentatively, D is TRBD1 (5 bases). With 4 bases removed from V and 4 bases from J, the gap between germline ends came to 12 bases. The germline V gene has CDR1 SNHLY and CDR2 FYNNEI. The length of the CDR3 is 14 residues. The CDR3 region has the DNA TGTGCCAGCAGTGTCGAAAGGGGCCCAGATACGCAGTATTTT. Protein: CASSVERGPDTQYF.

V and J are TRBV11-2 and TRBJ2-3; D gene unclear. The CDR3 totals 14 residues. Per germline, CDR1 SGHAT and CDR2 FQNNGV. Trimming stripped 2 bases from V and 1 base from J, with 7 bases between. This chain's CDR3 is CASSLLQGTDTQYF. CDR3 sequence (DNA): TGTGCCAGCAGCTTATTACAAGGCACAGATACGCAGTATTTT. Based on the CDR3 plus reference TRBV11-2 and TRBJ2-3, the full variable domain is EAGVAQSPRYKIIEKRQSVAFWCNPISGHATLYWYQQILGQGPKLLIQFQNNGVVDDSQLPKDRFSAERLKGVDSTLKIQPAKLEDSAVYLCASSLLQGTDTQYFGPGTRLTVL.